This T cell receptor beta chain was sequenced in a study of molecular identifiers for immune sequencing clone quantification. From germline, CDR1 is MDHEN and CDR2 SYDVKM. V lost 5 bases to trimming and J lost 7 bases, with 12 bases between them. This CDR3 is 13 amino acids long. For naive CD8 T cells, sorting used the CD8+CD4-CCR7+CD45RA+ phenotype. TCRdb fed the PCR reads into MiXCR, producing one record per CDR3 protein. Seen here are about half a million distinct CDR3 sequences, approximately 25% observed once, and the top ten hold 0.7% to 0.9%. Sequenced material: naive CD8+ T cells from blood, with Jurkat cell RNA spiked in. The subset denotes: FACS-sorted CD8+CD4-CCR7+CD45RA+ naive T cells. The chain carries TRBV28 and TRBJ1-5; D gene uncertain. This receptor was identified in a human donor in good health. Some libraries in this study had Jurkat cell RNA spiked in. The CDR3 nucleotides are TGTGCCAGCAGTCCCCCAGTCGGGCAGCCCCAGCATTTT. Protein: CASSPPVGQPQHF.